The text below deals with one T cell receptor (beta chain). In the authors' methods: Amplification from reference gene primers served as the basis for estimated nucleated cell counts. Only in-frame clones appear in the TCRdb table, and some are missing; sequencing was by immunoSEQ multiplex PCR. D and trimming come from the DNA, and the V and J calls and clone size come from that table. The sample lists under 250,000 clones, more than 70% seen once, with 2.5% to 3.5% in the top ten. The record originates from a study of blood T cell repertoires in COVID-19. Study as a whole: From the United States, Italy and Spain came samples of acute and convalescent COVID-19. The cDNA or gDNA used as material had been derived from T cells, B-cell-depleted T cells, or PBMCs.

CDR3 length: 14 amino acids. Germline loops: CDR1 SGDLS, CDR2 YYNGEE. Trimming shortened V by 4 bases and J by 0 bases, and 8 bases separated the two germline ends. The source is a man aged 50-59 years with active or convalescent COVID-19. The chain has TRBV9 and TRBJ2-1, with D maybe TRBD2 (6 bases). Source material: peripheral blood. CDR3 sequence (DNA): TGTGCCAGCAGCCCCGGGAGCTCCTACAATGAGCAGTTCTTC. Translating gives CASSPGSSYNEQFF.